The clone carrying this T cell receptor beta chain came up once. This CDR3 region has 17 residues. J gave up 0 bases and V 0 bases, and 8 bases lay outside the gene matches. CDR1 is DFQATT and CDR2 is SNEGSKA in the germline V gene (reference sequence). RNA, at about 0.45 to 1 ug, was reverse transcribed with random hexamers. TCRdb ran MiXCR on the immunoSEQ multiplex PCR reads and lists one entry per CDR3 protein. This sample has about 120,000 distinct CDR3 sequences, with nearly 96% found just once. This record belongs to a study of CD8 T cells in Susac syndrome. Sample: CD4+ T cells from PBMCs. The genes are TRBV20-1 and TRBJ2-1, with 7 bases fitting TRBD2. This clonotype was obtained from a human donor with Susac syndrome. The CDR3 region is CSARDPTGEGSYNEQFF. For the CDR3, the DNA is TGCAGTGCTAGAGATCCCACGGGGGAGGGCTCCTACAATGAGCAGTTCTTC.